One and the same sample provided the 25 T cell receptor beta chains below, sequenced in a study of shared clonotypes between healthy human individuals. Sequencing was performed with immunoSEQ multiplex PCR; in TCRdb, only in-frame clones are kept and a portion is missing. Counted here are some 2,500,000 clones, less than 95% occurring once; the ten biggest clones make up around 0.4%. The specimen was naive CD4+ T cells from PBMCs. Subset: CD45RA+ positively selected. These receptors all come from a man aged 18 to 29 in good health. Some clones in this sample may be carry-over from other donors' samples.

A note on this clone: Distinct nucleotide sequences in the sample also encode this CDR3. This chain links TRBV7-2 with TRBJ2-3; possibly TRBD2 for D (6 bases). The ends were cut back, 6 bases at V and 5 bases at J, with 9 bases in the middle. This CDR3 contains 12 residues. Germline values: CDR1 SGHTA, CDR2 FQGNSA. The CDR3 region has the DNA TGTGCCAGCAGGGGGGGAGGAGATACGCAGTATTTT. It encodes CASRGGGDTQYF.

The J gene is TRBJ2-2, the V gene TRBV4-3; D may correspond to TRBD1 or TRBD2 (5 bases each). In germline, CDR1 is LGHNA, CDR2 YSLEER. The V and J ends lost 0 bases and 7 bases respectively, with 15 bases between them. The CDR3 has 16 residues. The CDR3 DNA follows: TGCGCCAGCAGCCAAGATTTCGGGGCGAGGAGCGGGGAGCTGTTTTTT. Residues: CASSQDFGARSGELFF.

CDR3: CTSSQARVRLQETQYF. CDR3 nucleotides: TGCACCAGCAGCCAAGCCCGGGTGCGACTCCAAGAGACCCAGTACTTC. The chain couples TRBV1 to TRBJ2-5; the tabulated D call, TRBD2, remains unverified against the DNA. TRBV1 is noted as a pseudogene. The CDR3 consists of 16 residues.

The rearrangement joins TRBV7-2 to TRBJ2-7; 12 bases map to TRBD2. CDR3 length: 18 amino acids. V dropped 1 base and J dropped 0; count of bases not matched to a gene: 7. CDR1 is SGHTA and CDR2 is FQGNSA in the germline V gene. CDR3 loop: CASSLVALAGGFSYEQYF. CDR3 sequence (DNA): TGTGCCAGCAGCTTAGTTGCACTAGCGGGAGGTTTCTCCTACGAGCAGTACTTC.

The V call is TRBV14, the J call TRBJ2-1, with 13 nucleotides matching TRBD2. CDR1 and CDR2 from the germline V gene are SGHDN and FVKESK. The V and J ends lost 1 base and 8 bases, in that order; junction bases with no gene match: 11. There are 18 residues in the CDR3. The CDR3 DNA is TGTGCCAGCAGCCAAGTTGTCCTGGGACTAGCGGGAAAGGATGAGCAGTTCTTC. It encodes CASSQVVLGLAGKDEQFF.

The chain carries TRBV6-6 and TRBJ1-2, with D perhaps matching TRBD1 (5 bases). The V end lost 2 bases, the J end lost 6 bases, and 13 bases lay between the germline ends. There are 14 residues in the CDR3. CDR1 and CDR2 from the germline V gene are MNHNY and SVGAGI (reference sequence). CDR3 bases: TGTGCCAGCAGTTACGGGACCCGAGGGGATGGCTACACCTTC. Protein sequence: CASSYGTRGDGYTF.

Of note for this clone: Other DNA sequences in this sample translate to the same CDR3. The V and J genes are TRBV18 and TRBJ1-4; TRBD1 agrees at 9 bases. Germline lookup yields CDR1 KGHSH and CDR2 LQKENI. The CDR3 totals 15 residues. Trimming took 2 bases from V and 5 from J; bases not matched to a gene: 3. The CDR3 region has the DNA TGTGCCAGCTCACCAGGGACAGGGAGGAATGAAAAACTGTTTTTT. Its protein product is CASSPGTGRNEKLFF.

The J gene is TRBJ2-7, the V gene TRBV7-2; 9 bases map to TRBD2. This CDR3 is 14 amino acids long. CDR1 is SGHTA and CDR2 is FQGNSA in the germline V gene. The V and J ends lost 4 bases and 1 base, in that order; junction bases with no gene match: 2. The CDR3 sequence: CASSSLAGSYEQYF. The CDR3 coding sequence is TGTGCCAGCAGCTCTCTAGCGGGATCCTACGAGCAGTACTTC.

The chain couples TRBV5-6 to TRBJ2-5; 9 nucleotides line up with TRBD1. There are 15 residues in the CDR3. Losses at the gene ends were 3 bases for V and 4 bases for J; bases not matched to a gene: 7. Looked up from germline, CDR1 is SGHDT and CDR2 is YYEEEE. CDR3 residues: CASSSRTGARETQYF. DNA for the CDR3: TGTGCCAGCAGCTCCAGGACAGGGGCAAGAGAGACCCAGTACTTC. The whole variable domain, remainder taken from reference TRBV5-6 and TRBJ2-5, is DAGVTQSPTHLIKTRGQQVTLRCSPKSGHDTVSWYQQALGQGPQFIFQYYEEEERQRGNFPDRFSGHQFPNYSSELNVNALLLGDSALYLCASSSRTGARETQYFGPGTRLLVL.

In the case of this clone: Other DNA sequences in this specimen translate into the identical CDR3. CDR3 protein: CASSLGQGAVGYTF. Here the CDR3 DNA reads TGTGCCAGCAGCTTAGGACAGGGAGCAGTCGGCTACACCTTC. The V call is TRBV5-6, the J call TRBJ1-2; 8 nucleotides align to TRBD1. The CDR3 spans 14 residues. CDR1 SGHDT and CDR2 YYEEEE come from the germline V gene. After removal of 2 bases from V and 8 bases from J, the junction contained 8 bases not matched to a gene. Based on the CDR3 plus reference TRBV5-6 and TRBJ1-2, the full variable domain is DAGVTQSPTHLIKTRGQQVTLRCSPKSGHDTVSWYQQALGQGPQFIFQYYEEEERQRGNFPDRFSGHQFPNYSSELNVNALLLGDSALYLCASSLGQGAVGYTFGSGTRLTVV.

This chain links TRBV11-2 with TRBJ2-7; 9 nucleotides match TRBD1. CDR3 length equals 14 residues. Germline V CDR1 and CDR2: SGHAT, FQNNGV. V gave up 4 bases and J gave up 7 bases; unmatched junction bases: 8. This chain's CDR3 is CASSSRQGEGEQYF. In DNA form, the CDR3 reads TGTGCCAGCAGCTCGAGACAGGGGGAAGGGGAGCAGTACTTC.

This chain connects TRBV4-1 to TRBJ1-1, with D maybe TRBD1 (5 bases). In germline, CDR1 is MGHRA, CDR2 YSYEKL. Trimming took 1 base from V and 1 from J, leaving 10 bases between them. The CDR3 consists of 15 residues. The CDR3 nucleotides are TGCGCCAGCAGCCAAGTCGGGGGGGGGAACACTGAAGCTTTCTTT. Its protein is CASSQVGGGNTEAFF.

J is TRBJ1-4 and V is TRBV5-8; 7 bases line up with TRBD1. After removal of 4 bases from V and 4 bases from J, the junction contained 7 bases not matched to a gene. The CDR3 loop spans 15 amino acids. Germline V gene data show CDR1 as SGHTS and CDR2 as YDEGEE. Written as DNA, the CDR3 is TGTGCCAGCAGCCCGGAGGGACAGCTTAATGAAAAACTGTTTTTT. Protein product: CASSPEGQLNEKLFF.

V and J are TRBV5-8 and TRBJ2-7; tentatively, D is TRBD2 (5 bases). Trimming removed 0 bases from V and 3 bases from J, with 13 bases in between. The CDR3 has 15 amino acids. Germline V lookup: CDR1 SGHTS, CDR2 YDEGEE. The CDR3 is CASSLDEGVGYEQYF. The CDR3, as DNA: TGTGCCAGCAGCTTGGATGAGGGAGTTGGCTACGAGCAGTACTTC.

This clone has a single count. The V and J genes are TRBV6-6 and TRBJ2-1; a possible D gene is TRBD2 (6 bases). V was clipped by 2 bases and J by 8 bases, with 13 bases between them. Germline assignment: CDR1 MNHNY and CDR2 SVGAGI (reference sequence). CDR3 length: 14 residues. CDR3 nucleotide sequence: TGTGCCAGCAGTTACACGATGGGGGACTATGAGCAGTTCTTC. Protein: CASSYTMGDYEQFF.

The rearrangement joins TRBV14 to TRBJ2-1, with 9 bases that match TRBD2. The CDR3 spans 15 residues. The germline V gene has CDR1 SGHDN and CDR2 FVKESK. With 0 bases clipped from V and 5 bases from J, the junction kept 2 bases outside the gene matches. DNA of the CDR3: TGTGCCAGCAGCCAAGAACTAGCGGGTGACAATGAGCAGTTCTTC. Translated, it gives CASSQELAGDNEQFF.

The CDR3 nucleotides read TGTGCCAGCAGTTCCAAGGGACTAGCGGGAGACGAGCAGTACTTC. It yields the protein CASSSKGLAGDEQYF. The chain is built from TRBV6-5 and TRBJ2-7; 14 positions match TRBD2. Trimming cost V 4 bases and J 5 bases; bases outside gene matches: 4. The CDR3 has 15 residues. Germline CDR1 reads MNHEY; CDR2 reads SVGAGI.

The V call is TRBV5-7, the J call TRBJ1-2, with no clear D. TRBV5-7 is an ORF, and what it does is uncertain. CDR3 length: 16 amino acids. Trimming left V 0 bases short and J 1 base short, with 13 bases between. CDR3 in DNA: TGTGCCAGCAGCTTGGCCGCAGCACTCCTTAACTATGGCTACACCTTC. It yields the protein CASSLAAALLNYGYTF.

A remark on this clone: The junction shows a germline mismatch at one end, possibly a read error. The chain employs TRBV13 and TRBJ2-1; 11 bases map to TRBD2. This CDR3 has 15 amino acids. CDR1 PRHDT and CDR2 FYEKMQ come from the germline V gene (reference sequence). The CDR3 spells CASSLGTSGPNEQFF. The CDR3 DNA reads as TGTGCCAGCAGCCTAGGGACTAGCGGACCCAATGAGCAGTTCTTC. Full variable domain (outside the CDR3, taken from reference TRBV13 and TRBJ2-1): AAGVIQSPRHLIKEKRETATLKCYPIPRHDTVYWYQQGPGQDPQFLISFYEKMQSDKGSIPDRFSAQQFSDYHSELNMSSLELGDSALYFCASSLGTSGPNEQFFGPGTRLTVL.

A few counts support this clone. This chain joins TRBV28 and TRBJ1-1; D gene ambiguous. Germline-derived CDR1 and CDR2 are MDHEN and SYDVKM. The CDR3 extends over 15 amino acids. The ends were cut back, 4 bases at V and 10 bases at J, with 22 bases in the middle. CDR3 in amino acids: CASSSPDVRQFGAFF. The CDR3 DNA is TGTGCCAGCAGTTCGCCGGACGTTAGGCAATTTGGAGCTTTCTTT.

The chain couples TRBV18 to TRBJ2-1; D is possibly TRBD1 (6 bases). The CDR3 sequence is 14 residues long. Trimming took 1 base from V and 4 from J, leaving 8 bases between them. Germline CDR1 reads KGHSH; CDR2 reads LQKENI. DNA for the CDR3: TGTGCCAGCTCACCACGGACAGCATACAATGAGCAGTTCTTC. It encodes CASSPRTAYNEQFF.

The chain employs TRBV19 and TRBJ2-1; TRBD2 matches at 9 bases. Germline CDR1 LNHDA, CDR2 SQIVND (reference sequence). The CDR3 covers 17 residues. J was trimmed by 0 bases and V by 9 bases; bases with no gene match: 12. CDR3 sequence reads: CASDTSGLPYSYNEQFF. The CDR3 region has the DNA TGTGCCAGCGATACTAGCGGGCTCCCCTACTCCTACAATGAGCAGTTCTTC.

The chain links TRBV12-1 to TRBJ2-7; the table's D call TRBD1 went unverified against the DNA. TRBV12-1 is recorded as a pseudogene. This CDR3 contains 15 residues. The CDR3 is CASSTPYRGSNEQYF. The CDR3 DNA is TGTGCCAGCAGTACTCCCTACAGGGGTTCCAACGAGCAGTACTTC.

Regarding this clone: This same CDR3 is encoded by further DNA sequences in the sample. The chain carries TRBV5-1 and TRBJ2-1; 9 bases align to TRBD2. In germline, CDR1 is SGHRS, CDR2 YFSETQ. The CDR3 extends over 14 amino acids. The V segment lost 5 bases and the J segment 4 bases; nucleotides outside the gene matches: 4. In DNA form, the CDR3 reads TGCGCCAGCAGGAATAGCGGGAGTTACAATGAGCAGTTCTTC. This translates into CASRNSGSYNEQFF.

This clone has a handful of counts. The J gene is TRBJ2-2, the V gene TRBV6-6; D unresolved. V lost 6 bases, J lost 4 bases, and 9 bases lay in between. The germline V gene has CDR1 MNHNY and CDR2 SVGAGI (reference sequence). This CDR3 comprises 13 residues. The CDR3 loop reads CASSQVFTGELFF. CDR3 DNA: TGTGCCAGCAGCCAAGTATTCACCGGGGAGCTGTTTTTT.